This T cell receptor beta chain was sequenced during a study of CD8 T cells in ankylosing spondylitis. Notes on this clonotype: Its antigen is not known.

The CDR3 loop spans 14 amino acids. Germline assignment: CDR1 LNHDA and CDR2 SQIVND (reference sequence). Trimming removed 3 bases from V and 2 bases from J, with 10 bases in between. As the method for making TCR beta libraries, quantitative 5'-RACE with molecular barcodes was used. Using its own MiXCR run on the 5' RACE reads, TCRdb lists one record per CDR3 protein. The sample contains approximately 550,000 distinct CDR3 sequences, roughly an eighth of which appear only once. The study's findings and limits: In peripheral blood, disease-linked CD8+ clones occurred at relatively low frequencies. The authors reported significant enrichment of disease-linked clones in matched ankylosing spondylitis synovial fluid. A TCR beta motif of fewer than ten highly homologous variants seemed to mark ankylosing spondylitis blood. Several of the motif variants were reported before in synovial fluid and blood from reactive arthritis.

This chain links TRBV19 with TRBJ2-5; D not certain. Sequencing input: blood, either unsorted or a sorted T cell fraction (not recorded which). The TCR originated in a male donor with ankylosing spondylitis. DNA of the CDR3: TGTGCCAGTAGTATTGGTGGGGTACAAGAGACCCAGTACTTC. Protein: CASSIGGVQETQYF.